A single sample gave rise to the 23 T cell receptor beta chains below, sequenced in a study of T cell responses to AZD1222 COVID-19 vaccine. Here immunoSEQ multiplex PCR was the method, and the copy in TCRdb shows in-frame clones only, minus some. Of about 140,000 clones listed, more than 70% were seen once; the top ten hold 3.1%. The specimen comprised peripheral blood, sampled 28 days after the second AZD1222 dose. All receptors derive from an adult who received the AZD1222 COVID-19 vaccine.

The chain joins TRBV5-4 to TRBJ1-4; 8 bases align to TRBD1. V was clipped by 4 bases and J by 5 bases; unmatched bases: 7. From germline, CDR1 is SGHNT and CDR2 YYREEE (reference sequence). CDR3 length: 15 amino acids. For the CDR3, the DNA is TGTGCCAGCAGCACAAGGACAGGGCAGAATGAAAAACTGTTTTTT. Translation gives CASSTRTGQNEKLFF.

The chain carries TRBV7-2 and TRBJ1-4; D is undetermined. The CDR3 extends over 15 amino acids. The germline V and J ends were trimmed by 1 base and 3 bases, with 9 bases remaining between them. In germline, CDR1 is SGHTA, CDR2 FQGNSA. The CDR3 spells CASSLVSGANEKLFF. The CDR3 nucleotides are TGTGCCAGCAGCTTAGTCTCTGGGGCTAATGAAAAACTGTTTTTT.

The chain carries TRBV18 and TRBJ2-5, with TRBD1 matching over 12 bases. The J segment lost 5 bases and the V segment lost 3 bases, leaving 1 base of the junction unmatched. Germline V gene lookup returns CDR1 KGHSH and CDR2 LQKENI. CDR3 length: 14 residues. CDR3 in amino acids: CASSPGQGAETQYF. In nucleotides, the CDR3 is TGTGCCAGCTCACCGGGACAGGGGGCCGAGACCCAGTACTTC. The full variable domain, in which reference TRBV18 and TRBJ2-5 provide the parts outside the CDR3, is NAGVMQNPRHLVRRRGQEARLRCSPMKGHSHVYWYRQLPEEGLKFMVYLQKENIIDESGMPKERFSAEFPKEGPSILRIQQVVRGDSAAYFCASSPGQGAETQYFGPGTRLLVL.

The chain combines TRBV25-1 with TRBJ1-3; D unresolved. Germline CDR1 is MGHDK and CDR2 is SYGVNS. Between the trimmed V and J ends, which lost 3 bases and 0 bases, there was a span of 15 bases. The CDR3 spans 17 residues. CDR3 amino acids: CASSDPGRQSSGNTIYF. The CDR3 bases are TGTGCCAGCAGTGACCCGGGCAGGCAATCCTCTGGAAACACCATATATTTT.

CDR3 sequence: CAWGGTSGSQETQYF. Written as DNA, the CDR3 is TGTGCCTGGGGGGGGACTAGCGGGAGCCAAGAGACCCAGTACTTC. This sequence joins TRBV30 and TRBJ2-5; the match to TRBD2 covers 14 bases. V lost 5 bases and J lost 1; bases outside the gene matches: 3. The germline gives CDR1 GTSNPN, CDR2 SVGIG (reference sequence). The CDR3 is 15 residues long.

The rearrangement uses TRBV30 and TRBJ1-2, with D maybe TRBD1 (6 bases). Germline loops: CDR1 GTSNPN, CDR2 SVGIG (reference sequence). V was trimmed by 3 bases and J by 3 bases, leaving 17 bases between them. CDR3 length: 15 residues. The chain's CDR3 is CAWSLSRWTDYGYTF. The CDR3 DNA is TGTGCCTGGAGCTTGTCCCGATGGACAGACTATGGCTACACCTTC.

The chain uses TRBV19 and TRBJ1-1; no firm D call. Germline CDR1 LNHDA, CDR2 SQIVND (reference sequence). The CDR3 length is 12 residues. Trimming removed 4 bases at V and 4 bases at J, with 7 bases between. For the CDR3, the DNA is TGTGCCAGTAGTAAGCCAGGCACTGAAGCTTTCTTT. Its translation: CASSKPGTEAFF. Full variable domain (rest looked up from reference TRBV19 and TRBJ1-1): DGGITQSPKYLFRKEGQNVTLSCEQNLNHDAMYWYRQDPGQGLRLIYYSQIVNDFQKGDIAEGYSVSREKKESFPLTVTSAQKNPTAFYLCASSKPGTEAFFGQGTRLTVV.

CDR3 sequence (DNA): TGCAGCGTTGAATTTCCCCCGGGGGTAGATACGCAGTATTTT. Its translation: CSVEFPPGVDTQYF. The chain couples TRBV29-1 to TRBJ2-3; perhaps TRBD2 as D (6 bases). Between the trimmed V and J ends, which lost 2 bases and 5 bases, there was a span of 14 bases. The CDR3 runs to 14 residues. Germline loops: CDR1 SQVTM, CDR2 ANQGSEA.

This clone was picked up one time. The chain joins TRBV14 to TRBJ2-1, with a weak D call TRBD2 (6 bases). V was cut by 2 bases and J by 3 bases, with 14 bases left in between. Germline V gives CDR1 SGHDN, CDR2 FVKESK. This CDR3 comprises 16 residues. CDR3 sequence reads: CASSQPRGRNYNEQFF. In DNA form, the CDR3 reads TGTGCCAGCAGCCAACCTCGGGGGAGAAACTACAATGAGCAGTTCTTC.

This rearrangement joins TRBV19 to TRBJ1-1; TRBD1 might be the D (5 bases). The germline V gene has CDR1 LNHDA and CDR2 SQIVND (reference sequence). V was trimmed by 4 bases and J by 1 base, leaving 13 bases between them. There are 15 residues in the CDR3. The CDR3 DNA reads as TGTGCCAGTAGTACAAAACAGGCGTCGAACACTGAAGCTTTCTTT. Its protein is CASSTKQASNTEAFF.

The chain couples TRBV7-3 to TRBJ2-7; a possible D gene is TRBD1 (6 bases). Germline values: CDR1 SGHTA, CDR2 FQGTGA. Deletions cut 5 bases from V and 10 bases from J, with 18 bases between. The CDR3 totals 13 residues. Written as DNA, the CDR3 is TGTGCCAGCAGCACCCAACAGGGATCCTCCCAGTACTTC. Residues: CASSTQQGSSQYF.

Here the CDR3 reads CASSKERTYEQYF. The CDR3 DNA is TGTGCCAGCAGTAAGGAAAGGACCTACGAGCAGTACTTC. J is TRBJ2-7 and V is TRBV27; D is unclear. V lost 5 bases to trimming and J lost 2 bases, with 10 bases between them. The CDR3 sequence is 13 residues long. The germline V gene encodes CDR1 MNHEY and CDR2 SMNVEV (reference sequence).

This sequence joins TRBV27 and TRBJ1-4; 7 nucleotides agree with TRBD1. The trim removed 6 bases at V and 7 bases at J, leaving 8 bases unmatched. Per germline, CDR1 MNHEY and CDR2 SMNVEV (reference sequence). CDR3 length: 14 residues. CDR3 sequence: CASSIQGWAEKLFF. CDR3 nucleotide sequence: TGTGCCAGCAGCATACAGGGGTGGGCTGAAAAACTGTTTTTT.

The table lists this clone with a count of one. The V and J genes are TRBV6-5 and TRBJ1-6; D call uncertain. Trimming shortened V by 2 bases and J by 8 bases, and 4 bases separated the two germline ends. From germline, CDR1 is MNHEY and CDR2 SVGAGI. The CDR3 extends over 12 amino acids. DNA for the CDR3: TGTGCCAGCAGTTACACGGATTCACCCCTCCACTTT. Protein: CASSYTDSPLHF.

The chain links TRBV2 to TRBJ2-7; TRBD1 might be the D (5 bases). The CDR3 is 11 residues long. V lost 6 bases and J lost 6, with 9 bases in between. CDR1 is SNHLY and CDR2 is FYNNEI in the germline V gene. The CDR3 here is CASRGQIEQYF. The CDR3 DNA is TGTGCCAGCAGGGGGCAGATCGAGCAGTACTTC.

This chain joins TRBV24-1 and TRBJ2-2; D may correspond to TRBD1 or TRBD2 (6 bases each). The germline V and J ends were trimmed by 4 bases and 5 bases, with 10 bases remaining between them. The CDR3 extends over 14 amino acids. Germline values: CDR1 KGHDR, CDR2 SFDVKD. CDR3 sequence: CATSEGGRTGELFF. In DNA, the CDR3 is TGTGCCACCAGTGAGGGGGGCCGAACCGGGGAGCTGTTTTTT.

For this clone: The sample carries other DNA sequences with the same CDR3. This chain links TRBV5-5 with TRBJ1-2; 7 bases fit TRBD1. The J segment lost 0 bases and the V segment lost 0 bases, leaving 2 bases of the junction unmatched. CDR3 size: 15 residues. The germline V gene has CDR1 SGHKS and CDR2 YYEKEE (reference sequence). CDR3 nucleotide sequence: TGTGCCAGCAGCTTGGGGGACAGTCCTAACTATGGCTACACCTTC. The encoded protein is CASSLGDSPNYGYTF. The variable domain in full, with the rest retrieved from reference TRBV5-5 and TRBJ1-2, is DAGVTQSPTHLIKTRGQQVTLRCSPISGHKSVSWYQQVLGQGPQFIFQYYEKEERGRGNFPDRFSARQFPNYSSELNVNALLLGDSALYLCASSLGDSPNYGYTFGSGTRLTVV.

The V and J genes are TRBV20-1 and TRBJ1-1; unclear D gene. The CDR3 spans 10 residues. Trimming stripped 3 bases from V and 6 bases from J, with 5 bases between. CDR1 is DFQATT, CDR2 SNEGSKA, per germline (reference sequence). The CDR3 here is CSASLAEAFF. CDR3 in DNA: TGCAGTGCTAGTCTGGCTGAAGCTTTCTTT.

This sequence joins TRBV11-2 and TRBJ1-1; TRBD1 is a possible D gene (5 bases). Trimming took 3 bases from V and 7 from J, leaving 15 bases between them. The CDR3 runs 14 residues. Germline V gives CDR1 SGHAT, CDR2 FQNNGV. The CDR3 loop is CASSFGGFPGEAFF. CDR3 DNA sequence: TGTGCCAGCAGCTTCGGGGGATTCCCAGGTGAAGCTTTCTTT.

The chain links TRBV7-2 to TRBJ1-4; D gene ambiguous. CDR1 SGHTA and CDR2 FQGNSA come from the germline V gene. V gave up 6 bases and J gave up 4 bases, with 12 bases separating them. This CDR3 comprises 14 residues. In DNA form, the CDR3 reads TGTGCCAGCAGTTTACAGAGAGATAATGAAAAACTGTTTTTT. It yields the protein CASSLQRDNEKLFF.

The chain carries TRBV5-1 and TRBJ2-3; TRBD2 matches 9 bases. Trimming at V came to 4 bases and at J to 5 bases, leaving 11 bases not matched to a gene. Germline loops: CDR1 SGHRS, CDR2 YFSETQ. The CDR3 length is 16 residues. The CDR3: CASSTSSGKGLDTQYF. For the CDR3, the DNA is TGCGCCAGCAGCACCTCTAGCGGGAAAGGTCTAGATACGCAGTATTTT.

This clone was counted once. The CDR3 loop reads CASSTRPDREGSPLHF. CDR3 nucleotide sequence: TGTGCCAGCAGCACGCGCCCGGACAGGGAGGGCTCACCCCTCCACTTT. The chain joins TRBV21-1 to TRBJ1-6; TRBD1, the D gene given by the table, was not confirmed from the DNA. TRBV21-1 is reported as a pseudogene. The CDR3 consists of 16 residues.

The chain couples TRBV6-5 to TRBJ1-4, with TRBD1 matching 9 bases. From germline, CDR1 is MNHEY and CDR2 SVGAGI. The CDR3 loop spans 16 amino acids. Trimming took 4 bases from V and 6 from J; bases not matched to a gene: 9. This chain's CDR3 is CASSSSQGAGDEKLFF. The CDR3, as DNA: TGTGCCAGCAGTTCATCACAGGGGGCTGGGGATGAAAAACTGTTTTTT.